This T cell receptor (beta chain) was sequenced for a study of identical twins. Points from the study as a whole: Beta clonotypes that were abundant in cord blood contained fewer insertions, a pattern absent from memory repertoires.

Germline values: CDR1 SGHTA, CDR2 FQGNSA. The CDR3 is 14 residues long. A universal primer site came from template switching; cDNA carried unique molecular identifiers. TCRdb reprocessed the 5' RACE reads with MiXCR, giving one entry per CDR3 protein. The sample lists roughly 1.6 million distinct CDR3 sequences, about 32% occurring once. A remark on this clonotype: As yet, its antigen is unknown. Germline and junction disagree at one end, which may indicate a read error.

The chain links TRBV7-2 to TRBJ2-4; 7 nucleotides match TRBD1. The DNA end lines up better with TRBJ2-7; the J call may be wrong. Sequences were obtained from cord blood. The sequence came from a newborn girl in good health. The CDR3 nucleotides are TGTGCCAACAGCCCGTTGGGACAGACCTACGAGCAGTACTTC. Its protein is CANSPLGQTYEQYF.